The table lists the clone carrying this T cell receptor (beta chain) with many counts. Antigen specificity is unknown. These data are taken from a study of T cells in Graves' hyperthyroidism and ophthalmopathy. At the level of the study: Specimen type is peripheral blood, collected at initial diagnosis prior to any treatment. The study's findings and limits: Researchers report that a 13 V-J model separated ophthalmopathy from stable hyperthyroidism. For ophthalmopathy, model prediction preceded onset by a median 6.5 months.

Researchers amplified the TCR beta CDR3 regions from RNA transcripts. The TCR CDR3 first-round RT-PCR relied on the HTBI primer set. TCRdb itself ran the multiplex PCR reads through MiXCR, one entry per CDR3 protein. This sample has around 500,000 distinct CDR3 sequences; roughly 15% occur once, and the top ten carry approximately 15%. Stability of Graves' hyperthyroidism was defined as absent ophthalmopathy progression within 18 months. The sequenced sample consisted of blood. This TCR came from a woman aged 40 to 50 with Graves' hyperthyroidism.

CDR3 in amino acids: CASSLEGTRVYNEQFF. The CDR3 DNA reads TGTGCCAGCAGCTTAGAGGGGACTAGGGTTTACAATGAGCAGTTCTTC. V usage is TRBV7-3 and J usage is TRBJ2-1; TRBD2 agrees at 8 bases. The CDR3 is 16 amino acids. With V trimmed by 2 bases and J by 4 bases, 7 bases remained unmatched. Germline V lookup: CDR1 SGHTA, CDR2 FQGTGA. The full variable domain, with the rest looked up from reference TRBV7-3 and TRBJ2-1, is GAGVSQTPSNKVTEKGKYVELRCDPISGHTALYWYRQSLGQGPEFLIYFQGTGAADDSGLPNDRFFAVRPEGSVSTLKIQRTERGDSAVYLCASSLEGTRVYNEQFFGPGTRLTVL.